The 5 T cell receptor beta chains below all came from one sample that was sequenced in a study of shared clonotypes between healthy human individuals. Clones were read by immunoSEQ multiplex PCR, and TCRdb kept only the in-frame ones, dropping some. Of 950,000 to 1,100,000 clones listed, roughly 70% are singletons. The sequenced material came from memory CD4+ T cells sorted from blood. The subset denotes: CD45RA-negative fraction. The receptors originated from a man aged 18 to 29 in good health.

CDR3: CASSGGARVEAFF. The CDR3 nucleotides are TGTGCCAGCTCTGGAGGGGCGCGGGTTGAAGCTTTCTTT. The chain is built from TRBV6-6 and TRBJ1-1, with D maybe TRBD1 (5 bases). CDR3 length equals 13 residues. V lost 8 bases and J 7 bases, leaving 17 bases between the germline ends. Germline V gene lookup returns CDR1 MNHNY and CDR2 SVGAGI (reference sequence).

The chain has TRBV27 and TRBJ2-7; tentative D call: TRBD1 (5 bases). Trimming removed 6 bases from V and 7 bases from J, with 22 bases in between. CDR1 is MNHEY, CDR2 SMNVEV, per germline (reference sequence). The CDR3 extends over 15 amino acids. The CDR3 sequence: CASSPQGATSREQYF. The CDR3 DNA reads TGTGCCAGCAGCCCGCAAGGGGCTACGAGTAGGGAGCAGTACTTC.

The chain uses TRBV2 and TRBJ1-2, with TRBD1 matching 8 bases. This CDR3 is 14 amino acids long. Looked up from germline, CDR1 is SNHLY and CDR2 is FYNNEI. The V gene end was trimmed by 1 base and the J gene end by 7 bases; junction bases not matched to a gene: 5. The CDR3 sequence is CASSEVDRVGGYTF. Written as DNA, the CDR3 is TGTGCCAGCAGTGAAGTGGACAGGGTAGGTGGCTACACCTTC. The entire variable domain, with the rest obtained from reference TRBV2 and TRBJ1-2, is as follows: EPEVTQTPSHQVTQMGQEVILRCVPISNHLYFYWYRQILGQKVEFLVSFYNNEISEKSEIFDDQFSVERPDGSNFTLKIRSTKLEDSAMYFCASSEVDRVGGYTFGSGTRLTVV.

This clone has only one observation. V and J are TRBV6-1 and TRBJ1-2; D is ambiguous. This CDR3 has 14 residues. V shed 7 bases and J shed 6 bases, with 18 bases lying between them. Germline loops: CDR1 MNHNS, CDR2 SASEGT. CDR3 protein: CASTTARPSDGYTF. CDR3 DNA sequence: TGTGCCAGCACCACAGCCCGACCTTCGGATGGCTACACCTTC.

This clone was seen more than once but under ten times. The chain has TRBV19 and TRBJ1-1; D ambiguous. Trimming cost V 3 bases and J 1 base, with 3 bases left between them. Germline V gene data show CDR1 as LNHDA and CDR2 as SQIVND (reference sequence). The CDR3 consists of 12 residues. The CDR3 here is CASSMRNTEAFF. For the CDR3, the DNA is TGTGCCAGTAGTATGCGGAACACTGAAGCTTTCTTT.